These T cell receptor beta chains were read from a single sample in a study of lymphopenia after photon versus proton radiotherapy. Assay: immunoSEQ multiplex PCR; the TCRdb copy retains only in-frame clones and omits some. The profile shows around 50,000 clones, approximately 84% of them singletons. The sequences come from peripheral blood, collected from a patient treated with proton-based radiotherapy. All receptors come from a man aged 60 to 69 with pancreatic cancer. Each CDR3 is given with its conserved first and last residue. Size tells how often a clone was seen (once, few, many) or the class of an expanded clone, and some rows leave it out.

clone size: NA; V gene: TRBV5-4; J gene: TRBJ2-7; CDR3 protein: CASSFFLAGEEQYF
clone size: few; V gene: TRBV11-2; J gene: TRBJ2-7; CDR3 protein: CASSLNGGSPYEQYF
clone size: NA; V gene: TRBV6-6; J gene: TRBJ1-3; CDR3 protein: CASRSTGQGNTIYF
clone size: NA; V gene: TRBV6-5; J gene: TRBJ1-2; CDR3 protein: CASSSGTGFIYGYTF
clone size: NA; V gene: TRBV28; J gene: TRBJ1-2; CDR3 protein: CASRLQGDYGYTF
clone size: NA; V gene: TRBV7-2; J gene: TRBJ2-1; CDR3 protein: CASSFFAGQGMANEQFF
clone size: NA; V gene: TRBV6-5; J gene: TRBJ2-3; CDR3 protein: CASTGTGGTDTQYF
clone size: NA; V gene: TRBV2; J gene: TRBJ2-5; CDR3 protein: CASSGLAALQETQYF
clone size: NA; V gene: TRBV5-6; J gene: TRBJ2-7; CDR3 protein: CASSLVGGLEIYEQYF
clone size: NA; V gene: TRBV6-4; J gene: TRBJ2-3; CDR3 protein: CASSERVTDTQYF
clone size: NA; V gene: TRBV5-3; J gene: TRBJ2-7; CDR3 protein: CARSSQRGEANEQYF
clone size: NA; V gene: TRBV28; J gene: NA; CDR3 protein: CASSPRNEQYF
clone size: NA; V gene: TRBV5-5; J gene: TRBJ1-5; CDR3 protein: CASSNSGTGNQPQHF